Following are 17 T cell receptor beta chains from one sample sequenced in a study of T-cell memory formation after mild COVID-19. TCRdb fed the 5' RACE reads into MiXCR, producing one record per CDR3 protein. This sample has around 340,000 distinct CDR3 sequences, with approximately 15% found just once. Specimen: PBMCs or a T cell subset sorted from them (not recorded which). These receptors were taken from a young man who had mild COVID-19 (a few samples of this study predate the infection). Cell type and time point are not known.

This clonotype was seen a handful of times. The CDR3 protein is CASSRPRTGFGELFF. The CDR3 DNA sequence: TGTGCCAGCAGCCGCCCCCGGACAGGGTTCGGGGAGCTGTTTTTT. This chain joins TRBV7-2 and TRBJ2-2; 8 bases align to TRBD1. The CDR3 consists of 15 residues. V lost 5 bases, J lost 7 bases, and 9 bases stayed unmatched. Germline V lookup: CDR1 SGHTA, CDR2 FQGNSA.

This clonotype was picked up a small number of times. This chain joins TRBV7-2 and TRBJ1-5, with 10 bases that match TRBD1. The CDR3 has 14 residues. Losses at the gene ends were 3 bases for V and 6 bases for J; bases not matched to a gene: 2. Germline V gene sequence: CDR1 SGHTA, CDR2 FQGNSA. CDR3 region: CASSFDRGPQPQHF. Written as DNA, the CDR3 is TGTGCCAGCAGCTTCGACAGGGGGCCTCAGCCCCAGCATTTT. The whole variable domain, filled in from reference TRBV7-2 and TRBJ1-5, reads GAGVSQSPSNKVTEKGKDVELRCDPISGHTALYWYRQSLGQGLEFLIYFQGNSAPDKSGLPSDRFSAERTGGSVSTLTIQRTQQEDSAVYLCASSFDRGPQPQHFGDGTRLSIL.

This clonotype was detected ten times or more. The chain carries TRBV5-1 and TRBJ2-3, with TRBD2 matching 7 bases. The junction had 3 bases not matched to a gene; V was cut back by 2 bases and J by 3 bases. The CDR3 consists of 14 residues. Germline V gene data show CDR1 as SGHRS and CDR2 as YFSETQ. DNA of the CDR3: TGCGCCAGCAGCTTTCGGGGAGGGACAGATACGCAGTATTTT. This translates into CASSFRGGTDTQYF.

This clonotype has more than one count but fewer than ten. The chain carries TRBV18 and TRBJ2-1; D remains unclear. CDR3 size: 13 residues. V gave up 3 bases and J gave up 6 bases, with 9 bases separating them. CDR1 is KGHSH and CDR2 is LQKENI in the germline V gene. The CDR3 sequence: CASSPNPFNEQFF. The CDR3 coding sequence is TGTGCCAGCTCACCCAACCCTTTCAATGAGCAGTTCTTC.

The J gene is TRBJ2-3, the V gene TRBV6-5, with TRBD1 as a possible D gene (5 bases). The V and J ends lost 6 bases and 4 bases respectively, with 17 bases between them. This CDR3 region has 15 residues. The germline V gene has CDR1 MNHEY and CDR2 SVGAGI. CDR3 protein: CASRTGALTADTQYF. The CDR3 DNA is TGTGCCAGCAGAACTGGGGCCCTGACAGCAGATACGCAGTATTTT.

The genes are TRBV6-2 or TRBV6-3 and TRBJ2-7; D may be TRBD1 or TRBD2 (5 bases each). V lost 0 bases and J 4 bases, leaving 22 bases between the germline ends. Germline V gene sequence: CDR1 MNHEY, CDR2 SVGEGT. CDR3 length: 18 amino acids. The DNA for the CDR3 is TGTGCCAGCAGTTACTCATCGTCGGGGCGCAGCCCGCGTTACGAGCAGTACGTC. This gives the protein CASSYSSSGRSPRYEQYV.

The chain is built from TRBV6-5 and TRBJ1-2; no clear D gene. This CDR3 region has 13 residues. V lost 6 bases and J lost 11, with 19 bases in between. The germline CDR1 and CDR2 sequences are MNHEY and SVGAGI. CDR3 sequence reads: CASSYQQLGRYTF. The CDR3 DNA sequence: TGTGCCAGCAGCTATCAACAGCTCGGGCGATACACCTTC.

The chain recombines TRBV27 with TRBJ1-1; possibly TRBD1 for D (6 bases). V was shortened by 5 bases and J by 3 bases, with 13 bases between the two germline ends. This CDR3 is 14 amino acids long. The V gene's germline CDR1 is MNHEY and CDR2 SMNVEV (reference sequence). DNA for the CDR3: TGTGCCAGCAGTCCGTTGGGGGGCGACACTGAAGCTTTCTTT. It translates to CASSPLGGDTEAFF.

This clonotype showed up many times. The CDR3 spells CASSARDSSYEQYF. CDR3 coding DNA: TGTGCCAGCAGCGCCCGGGACAGCTCCTACGAGCAGTACTTC. V is TRBV11-2 and J is TRBJ2-7; 7 positions match TRBD1. The length of the CDR3 is 14 residues. Germline V CDR1 and CDR2: SGHAT, FQNNGV. V trimming: 5 bases; J trimming: 0 bases; junction bases outside the gene matches: 4.

In its sample, this clonotype was seen a few times. V and J are TRBV12-3 or TRBV12-4 and TRBJ1-1, with D possibly being TRBD1 (5 bases). CDR3 length equals 14 residues. Trimming pared 2 bases from V and 5 bases from J, leaving 12 bases between. CDR3 in DNA: TGTGCCAGCAGTTTATCGATGGGGCTAACTGAAGCTTTCTTT. This sequence encodes CASSLSMGLTEAFF.

The rearrangement links TRBV5-1 to TRBJ2-7; the D gene could be TRBD1 or TRBD2 (5 bases each). Germline V gene sequence: CDR1 SGHRS, CDR2 YFSETQ. The germline V and J ends were trimmed by 4 bases and 2 bases, with 19 bases remaining between them. The CDR3 contains 16 residues. CDR3: CASSRDRSSVAYEQYF. CDR3 bases: TGCGCCAGCAGCCGGGACCGATCCTCTGTCGCCTACGAGCAGTACTTC.

This chain connects TRBV6-5 to TRBJ2-1; D may be TRBD2 (7 bases). CDR1 is MNHEY and CDR2 is SVGAGI in the germline V gene. V lost 6 bases and J 0 bases, leaving 18 bases between the germline ends. The CDR3 runs to 17 residues. This chain's CDR3 is CASSLFGGGVSYNEQFF. CDR3 nucleotide sequence: TGTGCCAGCAGCCTTTTTGGGGGGGGCGTCTCCTACAATGAGCAGTTCTTC.

This clonotype was observed a handful of times. This rearrangement joins TRBV7-9 to TRBJ2-7; the D is unclear. The V gene lost 1 base and the J gene lost 2 bases, with 12 bases spanning the gap. Germline-derived CDR1 and CDR2 are SEHNR and FQNEAQ (reference sequence). This CDR3 is 15 amino acids long. The CDR3 sequence: CASSLEAGLTYEQYF. Written as DNA, the CDR3 is TGTGCCAGCAGCTTAGAAGCAGGCTTAACCTACGAGCAGTACTTC.

This clonotype was counted at least ten times. This rearrangement joins TRBV28 to TRBJ2-1, with unresolved D. CDR3 length: 11 amino acids. Per the germline V gene, CDR1 is MDHEN and CDR2 is SYDVKM. With 6 bases removed from V and 8 bases from J, the gap between germline ends came to 8 bases. This chain's CDR3 is CASRNSDEQFF. The CDR3 bases are TGTGCCAGCAGGAACTCCGATGAGCAGTTCTTC.

The gene calls are TRBV7-2 and TRBJ1-2; D uncertain. CDR3 length: 14 residues. V lost 0 bases and J lost 8, with 13 bases in between. Per the germline V gene, CDR1 is SGHTA and CDR2 is FQGNSA. The CDR3 nucleotides are TGTGCCAGCAGCTTAGCAACTGGACTAGGCGGCTACACCTTC. Its translation is CASSLATGLGGYTF. Filled out from reference TRBV7-2 and TRBJ1-2, the complete variable domain reads GAGVSQSPSNKVTEKGKDVELRCDPISGHTALYWYRQSLGQGLEFLIYFQGNSAPDKSGLPSDRFSAERTGGSVSTLTIQRTQQEDSAVYLCASSLATGLGGYTFGSGTRLTVV.

The V call is TRBV28, the J call TRBJ2-5; perhaps D is TRBD1 or TRBD2 (5 bases each). CDR3 length equals 15 residues. Trimming took off 5 bases at V and 5 bases at J, with 18 bases between the two ends. The germline V gene encodes CDR1 MDHEN and CDR2 SYDVKM. CDR3 sequence reads: CASSPPGRRPETQYF. The CDR3 DNA is TGTGCCAGCAGTCCCCCGGGACGGCGGCCGGAGACCCAGTACTTC.

This clonotype has only a few counts. The rearrangement links TRBV7-9 to TRBJ2-1; D gene unclear. The V gene's germline CDR1 is SEHNR and CDR2 FQNEAQ (reference sequence). This CDR3 is 13 amino acids long. V lost 5 bases, J lost 9 bases, and 14 bases lay in between. In DNA, the CDR3 is TGTGCCAGCAGCCTCTCGAGTGTGGCTGAGCAGTTCTTC. This codes for CASSLSSVAEQFF. Filled out from reference TRBV7-9 and TRBJ2-1, the complete variable domain reads DTGVSQNPRHKITKRGQNVTFRCDPISEHNRLYWYRQTLGQGPEFLTYFQNEAQLEKSRLLSDRFSAERPKGSFSTLEIQRTEQGDSAMYLCASSLSSVAEQFFGPGTRLTVL.